This TCR beta chain appears in the sequencing data of a study of T cell responses to AZD1222 COVID-19 vaccine. Findings and limits, study-wide: At baseline, seropositivity was found in only six or seven AZD1222 recipients.

V lost 0 bases to trimming and J lost 5 bases, with 8 bases between them. The germline V gene encodes CDR1 GTSNPN and CDR2 SVGIG (reference sequence). The CDR3 length is 14 residues. Details on this clone: The antigen is undetermined.

Method: immunoSEQ multiplex PCR; TCRdb's copy keeps in-frame clones and lacks some. The top ten clones hold around 3.7% of a sample with 80,000 to 100,000 clones, 80% to 90% of them seen once. The source was peripheral blood, collected 28 days after the second AZD1222 dose. The sequence was obtained from an adult who received the AZD1222 COVID-19 vaccine. The chain combines TRBV30 with TRBJ1-6; perhaps TRBD1 as D (5 bases). In DNA form, the CDR3 reads TGTGCCTGGAGTGTAGGGACGGATAATTCACCCCTCCACTTT. This codes for CAWSVGTDNSPLHF.